This T cell receptor beta chain was captured in a study of cytomegalovirus exposure and HLA in healthy donors. PCR employed 60 Vbeta and 13 Jbeta primers. This table comes from immunoSEQ multiplex PCR, and its TCRdb copy is limited to in-frame clones, with some not included. The sample carries roughly 150,000 clones, roughly four fifths recorded once. Worth noting for this clone: Its target is not known.

The germline CDR1 and CDR2 sequences are SGHTA and FQGTGA. With 5 bases removed from V and 3 bases from J, the gap between germline ends came to 10 bases. This CDR3 has 13 amino acids. Regarding the study as a whole: When the data were analyzed later, several of the most significant clusters appeared to be linked to common viral pathogens.

The rearrangement joins TRBV7-3 to TRBJ1-1; D is unresolved. The TCR comes from a man between 35 and 55 years old in good health and CMV-seronegative. The specimen sequenced was PBMCs. CDR3 DNA: TGTGCCAGCAGCCTCCTCCGTGACACTGAAGCTTTCTTT. This translates into CASSLLRDTEAFF. The full variable domain, its missing parts supplied by reference TRBV7-3 and TRBJ1-1, is GAGVSQTPSNKVTEKGKYVELRCDPISGHTALYWYRQSLGQGPEFLIYFQGTGAADDSGLPNDRFFAVRPEGSVSTLKIQRTERGDSAVYLCASSLLRDTEAFFGQGTRLTVV.